This T cell receptor beta chain was found in a study of immune evolution from preneoplasia to lung adenocarcinoma. As to this clone: The antigen remains undetermined.

Profiled with immunoSEQ multiplex PCR; TCRdb holds only in-frame clones, not every one. Of more than 8,500 clones in the sample, around 90% were seen once. The germline gives CDR1 SGDLS, CDR2 YYNGEE. The ends were cut back, 0 bases at V and 2 bases at J, with 6 bases in the middle. This CDR3 is built from 14 residues. Study-level results: KRAS-mutant nodules had the highest T cell clonality.

This receptor was identified in a person between 65 and 80 years old with invasive lung adenocarcinoma. Material: FFPE invasive lung adenocarcinoma tissue. The rearrangement joins TRBV9 to TRBJ2-1; D possibly corresponds to TRBD2 (5 bases). The CDR3 nucleotides read TGTGCCAGCAGCGTAGAGGGAGCCTACAATGAGCAGTTCTTC. The encoded protein is CASSVEGAYNEQFF.